The rows below give T cell receptor beta chains drawn from one sample of a study of graft-versus-host responses after intestinal transplantation. The protocol was immunoSEQ multiplex PCR, while the TCRdb copy is restricted to in-frame clones and leaves out a portion. The sample has fewer than 20,000 clones; about 83% are singletons. The sequenced sample was ileum tissue, obtained roughly 600 days after intestinal transplantation. These receptors were taken from a human patient who received an intestinal transplant, so some T cells may come from the graft donor. Each CDR3 is given with its conserved first and last residue. A D gene is named only where the DNA matches it firmly. For some rows the clone size is stated as once, few or many, or as a class when expanded; others skip it.

>TRBJ2-1|TRBD2|NA|TRBV29-1
TGCAGCGGAAGACTAGCGGGGGGCTACAATGAGCAGTTCTTC
CSGRLAGGYNEQFF
>TRBJ2-7|TRBD2|NA|TRBV9
TGTGCCAGCAGCGCAGAAGCTAGCGGGGGCGAGCAGTACTTC
CASSAEASGGEQYF
>TRBJ2-2|NA|NA|TRBV6-1
TGTGCCAGCAGTGTAGGGGGGAACACCGGGGAGCTGTTTTTT
CASSVGGNTGELFF
>TRBJ2-1|TRBD1|NA|TRBV6-1
TGTGCCAGCAGTGAAAGGGGACAGTTAAGGAATGAGCAGTTCTTC
CASSERGQLRNEQFF
>TRBJ2-2|NA|NA|TRBV7-3
TGTGCCAGCAGCTTAAATTCCCGAGGGGTCACCGGGGAGCTGTTTTTT
CASSLNSRGVTGELFF
>TRBJ2-1|NA|once|TRBV18
TGTGCCAGTCGACTAGACGAGACCTACAATGAGCAGTTCTTC
CASRLDETYNEQFF
>TRBJ2-3|TRBD2|NA|TRBV11-2
TGTGCCAGCAGCTTAAGGATTGGGGGGGCAGATACGCAGTATTTT
CASSLRIGGADTQYF
>TRBJ1-2|NA|NA|TRBV7-9
TGTGCCAGCAGCTTAGACGGGATCTATGGCTACACCTTC
CASSLDGIYGYTF
>TRBJ2-7|NA|NA|TRBV2
TGTGCCAGCAGCGCAGGGGGGTACGAGCAGTACTTC
CASSAGGYEQYF
>TRBJ2-7|TRBD1|NA|TRBV5-1
TGCGCCAGCAGCTCCCAATCGGGACAGGGGCGCGAGCAGTACTTC
CASSSQSGQGREQYF
>TRBJ1-5|TRBD1|NA|TRBV5-1
TGCGCCAGCAGCTACGGACAGGGAGGCAATCAGCCCCAGCATTTT
CASSYGQGGNQPQHF
>TRBJ1-1|TRBD1|NA|TRBV2
TGTGCCAGCAGGGCTACCGGGACAGGCCTGAACACTGAAGCTTTCTTT
CASRATGTGLNTEAFF
>TRBJ1-5|NA|NA|TRBV9
TGTGCCAGCAGCGTAGGGGCTGAGAGCAATCAGCCCCAGCATTTT
CASSVGAESNQPQHF
>TRBJ1-1|NA|NA|TRBV19
TGTGCCAGTAGAGCGTGGGACACGAGGGACTCTGAAGCTTTCTTT
CASRAWDTRDSEAFF
>TRBJ1-4|NA|NA|TRBV30
TGTGCCTGGAGTGTAAAGGGAACAACTAATGAAAAACTGTTTTTT
CAWSVKGTTNEKLFF
>TRBJ2-1|NA|NA|TRBV19
TGTGCCAGTAGTATCCCCGCGAACAATGAGCAGTTCTTC
CASSIPANNEQFF
>TRBJ2-1|TRBD1|NA|TRBV13
TGTGCCAGCAGCCCCTCTCCCGGGACAGCCTACAATGAGCAGTTCTTC
CASSPSPGTAYNEQFF
>TRBJ1-1|NA|NA|TRBV30
TGTGCCTGGAATATGCTGTTGACAGTGAACACTGAAGCTTTCTTT
CAWNMLLTVNTEAFF
>TRBJ1-5|TRBD1|NA|TRBV6-5
TGTGCCAGCAGTCTTTACAGGGGTAGCAATCAGCCCCAGCATTTT
CASSLYRGSNQPQHF
>TRBJ1-4|NA|NA|TRBV5-5
TGTGCCAGCAGCTTGGTTGGGGCCGCTAATGAAAAACTGTTTTTT
CASSLVGAANEKLFF
>TRBJ2-4|NA|NA|TRBV6-1
TGTGCCAGCGATCTCGAGCCCCAAAACATTCAGTACTTC
CASDLEPQNIQYF
>TRBJ2-7|TRBD2|few|TRBV10-2
TGCGCCAGCAGTGAGTATAGAAGCGGGGAGTTGAACGAGCAGTACTTC
CASSEYRSGELNEQYF
>TRBJ2-6|NA|NA|TRBV4-1
TGCGCCAGCAGCCAGTCCGCGGCCTCTGGGGCCAACGTCCTGACTTTC
CASSQSAASGANVLTF
>TRBJ1-2|TRBD1|NA|TRBV6-7
TGTGCCAGCAGTTACTCCACAGGGGTGGCTAACTATGGCTACACCTTC
CASSYSTGVANYGYTF